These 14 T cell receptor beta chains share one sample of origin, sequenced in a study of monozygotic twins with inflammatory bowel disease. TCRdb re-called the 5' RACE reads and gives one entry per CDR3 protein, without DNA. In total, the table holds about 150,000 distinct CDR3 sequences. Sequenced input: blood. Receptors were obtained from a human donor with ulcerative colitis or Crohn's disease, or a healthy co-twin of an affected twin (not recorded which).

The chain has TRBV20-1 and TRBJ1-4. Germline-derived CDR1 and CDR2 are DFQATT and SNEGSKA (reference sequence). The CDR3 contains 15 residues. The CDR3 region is CSARDRGRGHEKLFF.

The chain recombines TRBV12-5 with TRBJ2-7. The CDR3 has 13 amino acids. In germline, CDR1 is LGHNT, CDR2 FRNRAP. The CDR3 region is CASAHGLTYEQYF.

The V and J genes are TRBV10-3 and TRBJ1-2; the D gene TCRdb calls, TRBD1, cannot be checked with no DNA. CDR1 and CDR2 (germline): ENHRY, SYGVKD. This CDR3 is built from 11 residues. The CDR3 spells CATRGAYGYTF.

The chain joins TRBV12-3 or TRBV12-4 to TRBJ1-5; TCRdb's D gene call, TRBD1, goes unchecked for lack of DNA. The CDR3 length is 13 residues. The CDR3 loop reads CASRAGGIQPQHF.

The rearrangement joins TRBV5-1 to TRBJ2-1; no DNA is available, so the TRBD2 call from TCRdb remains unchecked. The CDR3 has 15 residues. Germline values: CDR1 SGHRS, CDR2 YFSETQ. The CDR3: CASSSRTSGRGEQFF.

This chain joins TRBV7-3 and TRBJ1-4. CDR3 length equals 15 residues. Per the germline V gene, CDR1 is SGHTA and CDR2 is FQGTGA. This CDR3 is CASSLSGRGGEKLFF.

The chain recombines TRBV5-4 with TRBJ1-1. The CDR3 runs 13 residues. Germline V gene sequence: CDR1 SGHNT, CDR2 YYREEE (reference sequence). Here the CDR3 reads CASSIDTNTEAFF.

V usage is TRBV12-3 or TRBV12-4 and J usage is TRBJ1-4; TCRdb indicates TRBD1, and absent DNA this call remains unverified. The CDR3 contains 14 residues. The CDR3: CASSPEWMGEKLFF.

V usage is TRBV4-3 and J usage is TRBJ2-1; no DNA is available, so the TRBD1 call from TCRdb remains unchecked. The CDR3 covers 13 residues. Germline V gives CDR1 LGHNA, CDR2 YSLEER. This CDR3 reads CASSQVPGGEQFF.

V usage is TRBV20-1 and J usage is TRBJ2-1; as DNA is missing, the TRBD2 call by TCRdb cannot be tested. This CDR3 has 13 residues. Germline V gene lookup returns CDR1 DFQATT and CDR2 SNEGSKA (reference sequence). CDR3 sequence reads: CSASREPLGEQFF.

CDR3 in amino acids: CASSYDSQETQYF. The rearrangement uses TRBV6-6 and TRBJ2-5; absent DNA, TCRdb's TRBD1 call cannot be checked. This CDR3 has 13 amino acids. The germline V gene encodes CDR1 MNHNY and CDR2 SVGAGI (reference sequence).

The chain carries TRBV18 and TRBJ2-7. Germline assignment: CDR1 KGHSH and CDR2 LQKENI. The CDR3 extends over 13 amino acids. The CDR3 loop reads CASSPRHSYEQYF.

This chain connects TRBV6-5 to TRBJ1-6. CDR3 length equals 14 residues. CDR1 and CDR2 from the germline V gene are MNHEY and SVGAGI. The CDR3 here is CASSYRGNDSPLHF.

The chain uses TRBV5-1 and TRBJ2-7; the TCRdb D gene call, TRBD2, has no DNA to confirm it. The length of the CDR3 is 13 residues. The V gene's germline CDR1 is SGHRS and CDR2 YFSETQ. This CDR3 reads CASSLGPAGEQYF.